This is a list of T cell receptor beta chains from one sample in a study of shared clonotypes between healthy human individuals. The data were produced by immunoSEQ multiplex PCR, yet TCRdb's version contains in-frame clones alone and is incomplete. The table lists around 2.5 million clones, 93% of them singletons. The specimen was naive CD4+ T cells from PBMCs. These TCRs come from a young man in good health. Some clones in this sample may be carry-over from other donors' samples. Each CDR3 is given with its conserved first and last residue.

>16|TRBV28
CASSSSRDSSSYEQYF
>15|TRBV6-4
CASSENPAYPDTQYF
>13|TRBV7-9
CASRSRADTEAFF
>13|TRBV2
CASSGGWQETQYF
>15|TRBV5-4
CASSLGSGIQGEQYF
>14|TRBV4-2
CASSTDSNTGELFF
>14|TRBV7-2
CASSLGTTPETQYF
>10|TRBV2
CASRRETQYF
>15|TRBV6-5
CASSYEGLPYNEQFF
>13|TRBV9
CASSVDPNQPQHF
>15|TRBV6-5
CASTSGGSSNTEAFF
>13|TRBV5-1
CASSQGLASEQFF
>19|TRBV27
CASSFSRTSGAPNTNIQYF
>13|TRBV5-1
CASSLARGDGYTF
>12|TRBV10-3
CAISGVSDTQYF
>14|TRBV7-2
CASSQVYSSYEQYF
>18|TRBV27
CASSLPGQGRRGTGELFF
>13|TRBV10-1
CASTQAEAYEQYF
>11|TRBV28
CASSLGYEQYF
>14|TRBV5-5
CASSLWEGNQPQHF
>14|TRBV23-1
CAIRGTRSTDTQYF
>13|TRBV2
CASSPTGNQPQHF
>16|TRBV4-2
CASSHRLAANTGELFF
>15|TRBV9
CASSVSGTRGETQYF
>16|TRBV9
CASSVTSGREYNEQFF
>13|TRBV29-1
CSVSIVTGQPQHF
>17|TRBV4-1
CASSQWEGQGTKNIQYF
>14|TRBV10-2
CASRDPGTGNTIYF
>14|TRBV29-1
CSVARALGTDTQYF